The 8 T cell receptor beta chains below all came from one sample that was sequenced in a study of blood T cell repertoires in COVID-19 (dated by TCRdb to 2018 to 2021). Library preparation was by the immunoSEQ multiplex PCR assay. As stored in TCRdb, this immuneACCESS dataset retains in-frame rearrangements with V and J assigned. A fraction of the clones does not appear; measured against another copy, unresolved V genes explain less than half of the discrepancy, and the remainder lacks a known reason. The sample has more than 70,000 clones on record, around 79% of them singletons. The ten largest clones capture approximately 22% of the sample. Sequencing input: peripheral blood. These receptors all come from a human donor in a cohort sampled during active COVID-19.

In nucleotides, the CDR3 is TGTGCCAGTAGTATCTGGCAGGACAATGAGCAGTTCTTC. Protein sequence: CASSIWQDNEQFF. This chain links TRBV19 with TRBJ2-1, with unresolved D. The CDR3 totals 13 residues. In germline, CDR1 is LNHDA, CDR2 SQIVND (reference sequence). The V gene lost 3 bases and the J gene lost 5 bases, with 8 bases spanning the gap.

The sample holds one count of this clone. The chain recombines TRBV5-1 with TRBJ2-2; TRBD1 agrees at 8 bases. Germline trimming cut 1 base from V and 6 bases from J; bases unmatched to any gene: 5. CDR1 and CDR2 from the germline V gene are SGHRS and YFSETQ. This CDR3 has 15 amino acids. The CDR3 loop reads CASSLIQGAAGELFF. In nucleotides, the CDR3 is TGCGCCAGCAGCTTGATCCAGGGGGCGGCCGGGGAGCTGTTTTTT. The whole variable domain, filled in from reference TRBV5-1 and TRBJ2-2, reads KAGVTQTPRYLIKTRGQQVTLSCSPISGHRSVSWYQQTPGQGLQFLFEYFSETQRNKGNFPGRFSGRQFSNSRSEMNVSTLELGDSALYLCASSLIQGAAGELFFGEGSRLTVL.

The chain carries TRBV11-2 and TRBJ2-7, with 7 bases lining up with TRBD2. V lost 2 bases to trimming and J lost 2 bases; unmatched junction nucleotides: 6. The CDR3 totals 15 residues. Germline CDR1 and CDR2: SGHAT and FQNNGV. CDR3 bases: TGTGCCAGCAGCTTACTGGCGGGAGCCACCTACGAGCAGTACTTC. Residues: CASSLLAGATYEQYF.

The chain couples TRBV10-2 to TRBJ2-5, with D possibly matching TRBD2 (5 bases). V was shortened by 3 bases and J by 4 bases, with 15 bases between the two germline ends. Germline V gene lookup returns CDR1 WSHSY and CDR2 SAAADI. The CDR3 totals 15 residues. The CDR3 is CASSDRSEGVETQYF. As DNA, the CDR3 is TGCGCCAGCAGTGATCGTAGCGAGGGCGTAGAGACCCAGTACTTC.

The chain joins TRBV3-1 (or the pseudogene TRBV3-2) to TRBJ1-2; 9 bases match TRBD1. CDR1 and CDR2 (germline): LGHDT, YNNKEL (reference sequence). Unmatched junction bases numbered 8, after V lost 3 bases and J lost 3 bases. The CDR3 runs 16 residues. The CDR3 bases are TGTGCCAGCAGCCAGGTGGGACAGGGCGGGGACTATGGCTACACCTTC. Translation: CASSQVGQGGDYGYTF.

The chain has TRBV10-3 and TRBJ2-2, with TRBD2 identical over 9 bases. V shed 8 bases and J 1 base; nucleotides not matched to a gene: 8. Germline CDR1 ENHRY, CDR2 SYGVKD. The CDR3 runs 16 residues. CDR3 protein: CAIGGIAGVNTGELFF. CDR3 DNA: TGTGCCATCGGGGGGATAGCGGGAGTGAACACCGGGGAGCTGTTTTTT.

This chain connects TRBV4-3 to TRBJ2-2, with TRBD1 identical over 10 bases. Losses at the gene ends were 1 base for V and 6 bases for J; bases not matched to a gene: 5. Germline lookup yields CDR1 LGHNA and CDR2 YSLEER. The CDR3 has 16 residues. CDR3 sequence reads: CASSQGGQGFAGELFF. The DNA of the CDR3 is TGCGCCAGCAGCCAAGGGGGACAGGGGTTCGCCGGGGAGCTGTTTTTT.

This chain connects TRBV5-6 to TRBJ2-7, with 10 bases fitting TRBD2. V gave up 4 bases and J gave up 4 bases; unmatched junction bases: 8. The CDR3 sequence is 15 residues long. Germline CDR1 SGHDT, CDR2 YYEEEE. The CDR3 nucleotides read TGTGCCAGCAGCCCCGCTAGCGGGAGTAGGTACGAGCAGTACTTC. As protein: CASSPASGSRYEQYF.